This T cell receptor (beta chain) was captured in a study of T-cell reconstitution after alpha-beta-depleted transplantation in children. Notes on the study in general: Reportedly, only several hundred clones from non-depleted graft cells drove alpha-beta T-cell counts at about two months. Fresh T-cell production supplied most of the T-cell counts and diversity seen one year after transplant. High day-60 TCRbeta diversity in some patients came from surviving recipient T cells and thymic progenitors.

Unique molecular identifiers were incorporated into the prepared TCRbeta library. TCRdb reanalysed the PCR reads using MiXCR and keeps one entry per CDR3 protein. The sample has hundreds of thousands of distinct CDR3 sequences; 15% to 20% are singletons. To note about this clonotype: No antigen is known for it.

The clonotype originates from a boy under three years old who had a stem cell transplant for Wiskott-Aldrich syndrome, so the T cells may come from the graft donor. Specimen: PBMCs, mostly from graft donor cells, collected 360 days after TCRalphabeta/CD19-depleted stem cell transplant.

The CDR3 region has the DNA TGCAGTGCTAGAAACGGACTAGCGTACCATGAGCAGTTCTTC. Its protein is CSARNGLAYHEQFF. The J gene is TRBJ2-1, the V gene TRBV20-1; 9 bases match TRBD2. Germline V gene lookup returns CDR1 DFQATT and CDR2 SNEGSKA (reference sequence). V gave up 2 bases and J gave up 8 bases; unmatched junction bases: 7. The CDR3 is 14 residues long.